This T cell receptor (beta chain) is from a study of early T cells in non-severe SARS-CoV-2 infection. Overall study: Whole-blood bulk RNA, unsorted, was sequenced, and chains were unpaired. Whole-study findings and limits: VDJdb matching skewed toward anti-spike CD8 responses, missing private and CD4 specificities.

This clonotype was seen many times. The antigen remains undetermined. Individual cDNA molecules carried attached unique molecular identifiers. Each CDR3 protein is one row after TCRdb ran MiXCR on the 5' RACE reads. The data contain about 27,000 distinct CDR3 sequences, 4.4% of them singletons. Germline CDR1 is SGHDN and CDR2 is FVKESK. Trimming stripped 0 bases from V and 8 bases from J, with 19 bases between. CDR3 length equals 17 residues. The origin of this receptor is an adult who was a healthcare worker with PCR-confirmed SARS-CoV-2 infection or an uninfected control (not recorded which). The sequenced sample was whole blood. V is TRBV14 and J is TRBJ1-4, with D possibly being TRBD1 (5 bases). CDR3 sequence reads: CASSQDPLGHGEEKLFF. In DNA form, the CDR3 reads TGTGCCAGCAGCCAAGATCCCCTCGGACATGGGGAGGAAAAACTGTTTTTT.